The present T cell receptor (beta chain) was sequenced within a study of response to subunit inactivated influenza vaccine. MiXCR, applied by TCRdb to the RT-PCR reads, yields one record per CDR3 protein. The sample lists 700,000 to 800,000 distinct CDR3 sequences, about a fifth occurring once. J was trimmed by 4 bases and V by 6 bases; bases with no gene match: 18. Germline V CDR1 and CDR2: SQVTM, ANQGSEA. This CDR3 is built from 16 residues. The chain carries TRBV29-1 and TRBJ2-7, with 7 bases lining up with TRBD2. Here the sequenced sample was PBMCs from blood, taken 4 to 6 days after vaccination. The clonotype originates from a man aged 45-65 years who received an inactivated influenza vaccine. The CDR3 DNA reads TGCAGCGTCGGAGCGGGTCTGCCGGACGGGAGGTACGAGCAGTACTTC. It codes for CSVGAGLPDGRYEQYF.